This T cell receptor (beta chain) was sequenced in a study of shared clonotypes between healthy human individuals. The overall study: Sampling drew on donors who were a couple of women and a few men aged 18 to 49.

Study-wide results and limits: Tissue TCR repertoires likely differ from these blood-only repertoires. When compared with the clonotypes that were shared by all four sorted-subset donors, the non-shared clonotypes turned out to have lower generation probabilities.

Some 30,000 T cell genomes (around 200 ng DNA) went into each sorted-subset replicate. The assay was immunoSEQ multiplex PCR, and TCRdb's table has in-frame clones only and misses some. The sample lists roughly 810,000 clones, roughly 96% occurring once. Trimming removed 5 bases from V and 3 bases from J, with 9 bases in between. Germline V gene data show CDR1 as SGHRS and CDR2 as YFSETQ. The CDR3 is 12 amino acids. The naive CD8 subset, CD45RO-negative cells positively selected for CCR7, excluded terminally differentiated effector memory CD45RA+ cells. Concerning this clone: Its cognate antigen is unknown.

Sequencing used naive CD8+ T cells sorted from blood. This TCR was recovered from a man in his thirties or forties in good health. The chain is built from TRBV5-1 and TRBJ2-7; possible D gene TRBD2, 5 bases. CDR3 residues: CASRSRGYEQYF. CDR3 nucleotides: TGCGCCAGCAGATCCCGGGGCTACGAGCAGTACTTC. The whole variable domain, filled in from reference TRBV5-1 and TRBJ2-7, reads KAGVTQTPRYLIKTRGQQVTLSCSPISGHRSVSWYQQTPGQGLQFLFEYFSETQRNKGNFPGRFSGRQFSNSRSEMNVSTLELGDSALYLCASRSRGYEQYFGPGTRLTVT.